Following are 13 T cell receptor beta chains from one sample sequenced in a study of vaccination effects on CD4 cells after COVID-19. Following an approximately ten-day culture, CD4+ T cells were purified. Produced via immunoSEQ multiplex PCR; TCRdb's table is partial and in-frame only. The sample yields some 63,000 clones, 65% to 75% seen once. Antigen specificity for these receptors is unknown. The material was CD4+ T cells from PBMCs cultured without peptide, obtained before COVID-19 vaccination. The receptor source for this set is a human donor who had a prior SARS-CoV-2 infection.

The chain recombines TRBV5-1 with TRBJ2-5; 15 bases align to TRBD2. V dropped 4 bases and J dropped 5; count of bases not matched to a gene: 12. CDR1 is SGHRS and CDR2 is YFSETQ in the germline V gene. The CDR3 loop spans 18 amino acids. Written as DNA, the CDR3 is TGCGCCAGCAGCCGAACCGGGACTAGCGGGGGGCCGGGGGAGACCCAGTACTTC. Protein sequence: CASSRTGTSGGPGETQYF.

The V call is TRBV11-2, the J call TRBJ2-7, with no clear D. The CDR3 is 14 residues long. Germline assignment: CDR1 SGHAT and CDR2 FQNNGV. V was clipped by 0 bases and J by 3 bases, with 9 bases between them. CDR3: CASSLDQVGYEQYF. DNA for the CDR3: TGTGCCAGCAGCTTAGATCAGGTCGGCTACGAGCAGTACTTC.

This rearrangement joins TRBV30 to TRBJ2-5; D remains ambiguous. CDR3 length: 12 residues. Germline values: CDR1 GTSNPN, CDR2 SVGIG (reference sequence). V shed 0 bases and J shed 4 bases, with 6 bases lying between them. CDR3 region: CAWSVLRETQYF. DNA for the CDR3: TGTGCCTGGAGTGTACTCCGAGAGACCCAGTACTTC.

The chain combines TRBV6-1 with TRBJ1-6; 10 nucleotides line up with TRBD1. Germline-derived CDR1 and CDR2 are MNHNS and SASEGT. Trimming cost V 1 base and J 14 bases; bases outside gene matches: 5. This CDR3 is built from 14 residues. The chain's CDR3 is CASSEGRDRGALHF. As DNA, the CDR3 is TGTGCCAGCAGTGAAGGGCGGGACAGGGGAGCCCTCCACTTT.

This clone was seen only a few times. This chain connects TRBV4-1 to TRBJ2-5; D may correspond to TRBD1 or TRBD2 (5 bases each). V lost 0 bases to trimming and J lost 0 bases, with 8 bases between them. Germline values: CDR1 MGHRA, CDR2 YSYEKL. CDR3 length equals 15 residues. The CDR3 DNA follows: TGCGCCAGCAGCCAAGAGGGACCCTACCAAGAGACCCAGTACTTC. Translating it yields CASSQEGPYQETQYF.

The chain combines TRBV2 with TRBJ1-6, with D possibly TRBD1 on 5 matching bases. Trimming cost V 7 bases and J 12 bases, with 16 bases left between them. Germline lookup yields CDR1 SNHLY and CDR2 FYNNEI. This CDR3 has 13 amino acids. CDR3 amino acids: CASNWQGEVPLHF. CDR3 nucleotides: TGTGCCAGCAACTGGCAGGGTGAAGTACCCCTCCACTTT.

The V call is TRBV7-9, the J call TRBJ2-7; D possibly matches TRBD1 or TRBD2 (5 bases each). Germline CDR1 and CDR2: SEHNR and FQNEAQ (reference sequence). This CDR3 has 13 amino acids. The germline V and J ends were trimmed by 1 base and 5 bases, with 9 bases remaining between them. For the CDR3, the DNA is TGTGCCAGCAGCTTAGGGGGGTGGGACGAGCAGTACTTC. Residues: CASSLGGWDEQYF.

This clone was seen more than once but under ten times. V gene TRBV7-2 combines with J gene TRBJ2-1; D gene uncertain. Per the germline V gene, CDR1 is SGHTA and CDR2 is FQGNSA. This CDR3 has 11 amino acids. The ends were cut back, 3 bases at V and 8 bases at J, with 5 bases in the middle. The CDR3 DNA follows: TGTGCCAGCAGCTTTTATGATGAGCAGTTCTTC. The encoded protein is CASSFYDEQFF.

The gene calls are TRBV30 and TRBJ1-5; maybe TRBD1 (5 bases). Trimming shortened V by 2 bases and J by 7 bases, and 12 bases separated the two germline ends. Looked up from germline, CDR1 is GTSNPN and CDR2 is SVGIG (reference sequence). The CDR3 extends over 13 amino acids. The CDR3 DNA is TGTGCCTGGAGTTCCAGGGTCAACCAGCCCCAGCATTTT. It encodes CAWSSRVNQPQHF. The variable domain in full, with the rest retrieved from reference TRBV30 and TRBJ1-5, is SQTIHQWPATLVQPVGSPLSLECTVEGTSNPNLYWYRQAAGRGLQLLFYSVGIGQISSEVPQNLSASRPQDRQFILSSKKLLLSDSGFYLCAWSSRVNQPQHFGDGTRLSIL.

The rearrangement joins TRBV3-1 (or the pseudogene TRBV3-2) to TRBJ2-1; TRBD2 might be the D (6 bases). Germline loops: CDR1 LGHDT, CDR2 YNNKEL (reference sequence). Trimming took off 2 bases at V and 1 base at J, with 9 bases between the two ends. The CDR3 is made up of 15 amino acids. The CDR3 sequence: CASSQRGFSYNEQFF. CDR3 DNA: TGTGCCAGCAGCCAACGGGGGTTTTCCTACAATGAGCAGTTCTTC.

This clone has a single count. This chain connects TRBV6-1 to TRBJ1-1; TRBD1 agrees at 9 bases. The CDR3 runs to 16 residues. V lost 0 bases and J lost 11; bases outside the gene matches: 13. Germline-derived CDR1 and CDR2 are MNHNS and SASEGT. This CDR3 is CASSEARLGQGRIAFF. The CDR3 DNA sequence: TGTGCCAGCAGTGAAGCACGCTTGGGACAGGGCAGAATTGCTTTCTTT.

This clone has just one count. Here the CDR3 DNA reads TGTGCCAGCAGCGACAGACAGGGGGCGGCAGATACGCAGTATTTT. Amino acid sequence: CASSDRQGAADTQYF. This rearrangement joins TRBV9 to TRBJ2-3; 10 positions match TRBD1. Looked up from germline, CDR1 is SGDLS and CDR2 is YYNGEE. This CDR3 region has 15 residues. V gave up 3 bases and J gave up 4 bases; unmatched junction bases: 5.

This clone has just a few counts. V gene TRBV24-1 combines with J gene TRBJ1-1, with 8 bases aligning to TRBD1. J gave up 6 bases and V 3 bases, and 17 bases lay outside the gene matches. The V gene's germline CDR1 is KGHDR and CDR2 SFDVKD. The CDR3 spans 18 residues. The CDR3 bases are TGTGCCACCAGTGATACTGCCTCCCGCCCGGACAGGGCCTCTGAAGCTTTCTTT. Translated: CATSDTASRPDRASEAFF.